This TCR beta chain was observed in a study of radiation and T cells in renal cell carcinoma. CDR1 and CDR2 from the germline V gene are SGHRS and YFSETQ. This CDR3 has 16 amino acids. V lost 0 bases to trimming and J lost 0 bases, with 11 bases between them. Using immunoSEQ multiplex PCR, the repertoire was profiled, and TCRdb retains in-frame clones only, with some absent. The repertoire consists of around 81,000 clones, with about 85% occurring once and the leading ten covering approximately 9.6%. The sample's time point: blood 4 weeks post-SBRT, at nephrectomy. Specified treatment: 15 Gy SBRT to primary tumor, nephrectomy 4 weeks later.

The TCR was taken from a man aged 50 or older with renal cell carcinoma. V gene TRBV5-1 combines with J gene TRBJ2-3, with TRBD1 as a possible D gene (6 bases). The material was blood, obtained from a patient whose treatment included radiotherapy and nephrectomy. The CDR3 region is CASSLAVGGSTDTQYF. For the CDR3, the DNA is TGCGCCAGCAGCTTGGCGGTAGGGGGAAGCACAGATACGCAGTATTTT.